This entry lists 27 T cell receptor beta chains sequenced from one sample in a study of cytotoxic CD8 clonotypes in ibrutinib-treated CLL. Using immunoSEQ multiplex PCR, the repertoire was profiled, and TCRdb retains in-frame clones only, with some absent. The table records tens of thousands of clones, 50% to 75% of them present only once. The sample here was PBMCs, taken after 24 months of ibrutinib treatment. The receptors derive from a human donor with chronic lymphocytic leukemia.

V gene TRBV6-1 combines with J gene TRBJ1-6; a weak D match, TRBD1 (6 bases). The CDR3 has 13 residues. V lost 9 bases to trimming and J lost 9 bases, with 15 bases between them. Germline V lookup: CDR1 MNHNS, CDR2 SASEGT. The CDR3 is CARPGQSGSPLHF. In DNA, the CDR3 is TGTGCCAGACCGGGACAATCGGGTTCACCCCTCCACTTT.

The genes are TRBV5-1 and TRBJ2-7; D assignment may be TRBD1 or TRBD2 (5 bases each). This CDR3 is 16 amino acids long. The V end lost 0 bases, the J end lost 4 bases, and 17 bases lay between the germline ends. Germline V lookup: CDR1 SGHRS, CDR2 YFSETQ. CDR3 nucleotide sequence: TGCGCCAGCAGCTTGGAGGTAGGGACCCTATATTACGAGCAGTACTTC. Its protein product is CASSLEVGTLYYEQYF. The whole variable domain, remainder taken from reference TRBV5-1 and TRBJ2-7, is KAGVTQTPRYLIKTRGQQVTLSCSPISGHRSVSWYQQTPGQGLQFLFEYFSETQRNKGNFPGRFSGRQFSNSRSEMNVSTLELGDSALYLCASSLEVGTLYYEQYFGPGTRLTVT.

The chain has TRBV7-9 and TRBJ1-1; D remains ambiguous. Between the trimmed V and J ends, which lost 1 base and 7 bases, there was a span of 16 bases. CDR3 length equals 15 residues. Germline values: CDR1 SEHNR, CDR2 FQNEAQ (reference sequence). The CDR3 DNA follows: TGTGCCAGCAGCTTAGGGACGCCTTATGGTGATGAAGCTTTCTTT. Translated, it gives CASSLGTPYGDEAFF.

This chain joins TRBV6-1 and TRBJ1-5; 10 bases align to TRBD1. Trimming cost V 6 bases and J 7 bases; bases outside gene matches: 6. Germline V gene sequence: CDR1 MNHNS, CDR2 SASEGT. The CDR3 spans 14 residues. The CDR3 sequence: CASRTGGAWQPQHF. Written as DNA, the CDR3 is TGTGCCAGCAGGACAGGGGGCGCATGGCAGCCCCAGCATTTT.

Worth noting for this clone: This same CDR3 is encoded by further DNA sequences in the sample. The chain carries TRBV5-1 and TRBJ1-5; D is unclear. The germline V gene encodes CDR1 SGHRS and CDR2 YFSETQ. The CDR3 totals 13 residues. The V end was cut by 0 bases, the J end by 5 bases, with 6 bases between. DNA for the CDR3: TGCGCCAGCAGCTTGGGAAGGGATCAGCCCCAGCATTTT. Protein product: CASSLGRDQPQHF. Based on the CDR3 plus reference TRBV5-1 and TRBJ1-5, the full variable domain is KAGVTQTPRYLIKTRGQQVTLSCSPISGHRSVSWYQQTPGQGLQFLFEYFSETQRNKGNFPGRFSGRQFSNSRSEMNVSTLELGDSALYLCASSLGRDQPQHFGDGTRLSIL.

The chain links TRBV19 to TRBJ1-2; perhaps TRBD1 as D (5 bases). Trimming pared 7 bases from V and 3 bases from J, leaving 15 bases between. The CDR3 consists of 14 residues. In germline, CDR1 is LNHDA, CDR2 SQIVND (reference sequence). The CDR3 coding sequence is TGTGCCAGTACATGGGGCGGGACCCACTATGGCTACACCTTC. Translating it yields CASTWGGTHYGYTF.

This clone is large. The chain is built from TRBV30 and TRBJ2-2; D gene unclear. CDR3 length: 14 residues. The germline gives CDR1 GTSNPN, CDR2 SVGIG (reference sequence). The V and J ends lost 0 bases and 1 base respectively, with 6 bases between them. This CDR3 reads CAWSVLGNTGELFF. The CDR3 bases are TGTGCCTGGAGTGTACTGGGGAACACCGGGGAGCTGTTTTTT.

This chain uses TRBV7-2 with TRBJ2-2, with D possibly matching TRBD2 (6 bases). The germline CDR1 and CDR2 sequences are SGHTA and FQGNSA. The V and J ends lost 8 bases and 2 bases respectively, with 9 bases between them. The CDR3 has 13 amino acids. CDR3 loop: CASRGINTGELFF. CDR3 nucleotide sequence: TGTGCCAGCCGGGGGATAAACACCGGGGAGCTGTTTTTT.

This rearrangement joins TRBV6-5 to TRBJ2-1; no definite D call. Germline CDR1 and CDR2: MNHEY and SVGAGI. CDR3 length: 14 residues. Trimming cost V 0 bases and J 7 bases, with 10 bases left between them. CDR3 loop: CASSYSWGENEQFF. For the CDR3, the DNA is TGTGCCAGCAGTTACTCGTGGGGTGAAAATGAGCAGTTCTTC.

This chain connects TRBV19 to TRBJ1-2; D remains ambiguous. The CDR3 is 14 amino acids. Germline loops: CDR1 LNHDA, CDR2 SQIVND (reference sequence). V lost 5 bases to trimming and J lost 2 bases, with 12 bases between them. The CDR3 loop reads CASSPTEGNYGYTF. Written as DNA, the CDR3 is TGTGCCAGTAGTCCCACGGAGGGAAACTATGGCTACACCTTC.

This chain links TRBV2 with TRBJ1-2, with TRBD1 identical over 7 bases. The CDR3 covers 14 residues. Germline V gene lookup returns CDR1 SNHLY and CDR2 FYNNEI. V lost 2 bases and J lost 0; bases outside the gene matches: 0. In DNA, the CDR3 is TGTGCCAGCAGTGAAACAGGGGCTAACTATGGCTACACCTTC. Its protein product is CASSETGANYGYTF.

This rearrangement joins TRBV29-1 to TRBJ1-2; D gene unclear. Germline CDR1 and CDR2: SQVTM and ANQGSEA. The CDR3 totals 12 residues. V gave up 4 bases and J gave up 4 bases, with 10 bases separating them. The CDR3 DNA reads TGCAGCGTTGGATGGGTGGGCTATGGCTACACCTTC. It specifies CSVGWVGYGYTF.

CDR3 coding DNA: TGTGCCAGCAGCCAGATCTACGAGCAGTACTTC. It encodes CASSQIYEQYF. The chain recombines TRBV6-1 with TRBJ2-7; D unresolved. Looked up from germline, CDR1 is MNHNS and CDR2 is SASEGT. V lost 6 bases, J lost 3 bases, and 6 bases lay in between. The length of the CDR3 is 11 residues.

The count of this clone is one. This chain connects TRBV15 to TRBJ2-2, with D hard to call. This CDR3 has 15 residues. Germline assignment: CDR1 LNHNV and CDR2 YYDKDF (reference sequence). Trimming stripped 1 base from V and 5 bases from J, with 11 bases between. The CDR3: CATSRGTPYTGELFF. The CDR3, as DNA: TGTGCCACCAGCAGAGGCACACCCTATACCGGGGAGCTGTTTTTT.

This clone has more than one count but fewer than ten. The chain joins TRBV6-5 to TRBJ2-7, with 9 bases aligning to TRBD2. CDR3 length: 15 residues. Germline CDR1 MNHEY, CDR2 SVGAGI. The V segment lost 6 bases and the J segment 0 bases; nucleotides outside the gene matches: 6. The CDR3 region has the DNA TGTGCCAGCAGCCCTCATAGCGGGAGCTCCTACGAGCAGTACTTC. This translates into CASSPHSGSSYEQYF.

In DNA, the CDR3 is TGTGCCAGCAGACCAGCGGGACAGACCTACGAGCAGTACTTC. It yields the protein CASRPAGQTYEQYF. This chain joins TRBV7-8 and TRBJ2-7, with D perhaps being TRBD1 or TRBD2 (7 bases each). The CDR3 totals 14 residues. Trimming cost V 6 bases and J 2 bases, with 14 bases left between them. Germline CDR1 reads SGHVS; CDR2 reads FQNEAQ.

This sequence joins TRBV5-1 and TRBJ1-1; 8 nucleotides match TRBD1. The germline V gene encodes CDR1 SGHRS and CDR2 YFSETQ. The CDR3 length is 14 residues. V was pared by 4 bases and J by 4 bases, with 6 bases of the junction left unmatched. The CDR3 region has the DNA TGCGCCAGCAGCCAGGACAGGGCGGCCACTGAAGCTTTCTTT. Translated, it gives CASSQDRAATEAFF.

The rearrangement uses TRBV6-7 and TRBJ2-7, with D unresolved. TRBV6-7 is reported as an ORF; its role is uncertain. The CDR3 is made up of 15 amino acids. Trimming stripped 0 bases from V and 0 bases from J, with 9 bases between. CDR3 nucleotides: TGTGCCAGCAGTTACTCGCAGTCTTTCTCCTACGAGCAGTACTTC. Translation gives CASSYSQSFSYEQYF.

The rearrangement uses TRBV4-1 and TRBJ2-4; TRBD2 agrees at 9 bases. Germline CDR1 reads MGHRA; CDR2 reads YSYEKL. V lost 1 base to trimming and J lost 7 bases; unmatched junction nucleotides: 11. This CDR3 contains 17 residues. CDR3 sequence: CASSQGGKAGGPNIQYF. The CDR3 DNA reads as TGCGCCAGCAGCCAAGGAGGGAAAGCGGGAGGACCGAACATTCAGTACTTC.

The sample holds one count of this clone. The chain uses TRBV29-1 and TRBJ1-4; the match to TRBD1 covers 9 bases. Germline lookup yields CDR1 SQVTM and CDR2 ANQGSEA. The V gene end was trimmed by 6 bases and the J gene end by 6 bases; junction bases not matched to a gene: 5. The CDR3 has 13 amino acids. CDR3: CSVETGGDEKLFF. The CDR3 bases are TGCAGCGTGGAGACAGGGGGAGATGAAAAACTGTTTTTT.

The chain couples TRBV28 to TRBJ2-7; 10 positions agree with TRBD2. V lost 9 bases and J lost 1; bases outside the gene matches: 6. The CDR3 has 14 residues. Germline loops: CDR1 MDHEN, CDR2 SYDVKM. The CDR3 DNA sequence: TGTGCCAGTAAAACTAGCGGGGCTTCCTACGAGCAGTACTTC. This gives the protein CASKTSGASYEQYF. The variable domain in full, completed from reference TRBV28 and TRBJ2-7, reads DVKVTQSSRYLVKRTGEKVFLECVQDMDHENMFWYRQDPGLGLRLIYFSYDVKMKEKGDIPEGYSVSREKKERFSLILESASTNQTSMYLCASKTSGASYEQYFGPGTRLTVT.

J is TRBJ1-5 and V is TRBV4-1, with 8 bases that match TRBD1. CDR1 and CDR2 (germline): MGHRA, YSYEKL. The CDR3 has 18 residues. V dropped 1 base and J dropped 0; count of bases not matched to a gene: 8. The CDR3 nucleotides read TGCGCCAGCAGCCAAGTGAGCCAGGGGGCTGGTAGCAATCAGCCCCAGCATTTT. Protein product: CASSQVSQGAGSNQPQHF.

J is TRBJ2-1 and V is TRBV28, with 11 bases lining up with TRBD2. Looked up from germline, CDR1 is MDHEN and CDR2 is SYDVKM. This CDR3 has 14 residues. V lost 7 bases, J lost 4 bases, and 3 bases stayed unmatched. The CDR3 bases are TGTGCCAGCACTCTAGCGGGAGGTTACAATGAGCAGTTCTTC. This sequence encodes CASTLAGGYNEQFF.

The chain combines TRBV2 with TRBJ1-5, with D maybe TRBD1 (5 bases). CDR3 length: 14 residues. Germline V gene sequence: CDR1 SNHLY, CDR2 FYNNEI. Trimming took 5 bases from V and 9 from J, leaving 17 bases between them. The CDR3 region is CASSLTAGGTPQHF. The CDR3 nucleotides read TGTGCCAGCAGTCTGACCGCGGGGGGGACGCCCCAGCATTTT. Filled out from reference TRBV2 and TRBJ1-5, the complete variable domain reads EPEVTQTPSHQVTQMGQEVILRCVPISNHLYFYWYRQILGQKVEFLVSFYNNEISEKSEIFDDQFSVERPDGSNFTLKIRSTKLEDSAMYFCASSLTAGGTPQHFGDGTRLSIL.

The rearrangement links TRBV4-2 to TRBJ1-4; TRBD1 aligns across 8 bases. Germline CDR1 and CDR2: LGHNA and YNFKEQ. CDR3 length: 14 residues. Trimming at V came to 4 bases and at J to 7 bases, leaving 5 bases not matched to a gene. In DNA, the CDR3 is TGTGCCAGCAGCCCAAAGGGACAGGTTGAAAAACTGTTTTTT. The encoded protein is CASSPKGQVEKLFF.

The chain couples TRBV30 to TRBJ1-5, with TRBD1 as a possible D gene (5 bases). V was clipped by 2 bases and J by 6 bases, with 14 bases between them. The CDR3 is 14 amino acids. Germline CDR1 reads GTSNPN; CDR2 reads SVGIG (reference sequence). The CDR3 protein is CAWSSGIGGQPQHF. In nucleotides, the CDR3 is TGTGCCTGGAGTTCAGGCATTGGGGGTCAGCCCCAGCATTTT.

The chain uses TRBV6-1 and TRBJ2-7; TRBD2 aligns across 7 bases. CDR1 and CDR2 (germline): MNHNS, SASEGT. The V segment lost 6 bases and the J segment 6 bases; nucleotides outside the gene matches: 14. This CDR3 has 15 amino acids. The CDR3 nucleotides read TGTGCCAGCAGGGGAGGGACTATTGAGTTAGGCGAGCAGTACTTC. It specifies CASRGGTIELGEQYF.